This is a list of T cell receptor beta chains from one sample in a study of T-cell memory formation after mild COVID-19. One entry per CDR3 protein results from TCRdb running MiXCR on the 5' RACE reads. The table includes about 470,000 distinct CDR3 sequences, 25% detected once. The sample taken for sequencing was PBMCs or a T cell subset sorted from them (not recorded which). The source is an adult woman who had mild COVID-19 (a few samples of this study predate the infection). Cell type and time point are not known. Each CDR3 is given with its conserved first and last residue. D genes are given only for firm matches.

length: 16; D: TRBD2; J: TRBJ2-7; V: TRBV29-1; CDR3: CSVGTSGRAFRYEQYF
length: 15; D: TRBD2; J: TRBJ2-2; V: TRBV7-2; CDR3: CASSRGTSKAGELFF
length: 15; D: TRBD1; J: TRBJ1-2; V: TRBV12-3/TRBV12-4; CDR3: CASRNRDRGHQGYTF
length: 16; D: TRBD1; J: TRBJ2-1; V: TRBV24-1; CDR3: CATSTPGQGAKGEQFF
length: 13; D: TRBD1; J: TRBJ1-1; V: TRBV7-3; CDR3: CASSLTRDRGAFF
length: 15; D: -; J: TRBJ2-1; V: TRBV5-1; CDR3: CASSSTGNPYNEQFF
length: 13; D: -; J: TRBJ2-7; V: TRBV12-3/TRBV12-4; CDR3: CASRTTETYEQYF
length: 13; D: -; J: TRBJ2-5; V: TRBV5-6; CDR3: CASRLVGQETQYF
length: 14; D: -; J: TRBJ2-7; V: TRBV2; CDR3: CASSPPVGTYEQYF
length: 12; D: TRBD2; J: TRBJ2-1; V: TRBV29-1; CDR3: CSSQREANEQFF
length: 17; D: TRBD2; J: TRBJ2-7; V: TRBV6-5; CDR3: CASSYLGVGTSAREQYF
length: 15; D: -; J: TRBJ2-1; V: TRBV29-1; CDR3: CSVEDPRRGHNEQFF
length: 14; D: -; J: TRBJ2-2; V: TRBV3-1; CDR3: CASSQGPNTGELFF
length: 16; D: -; J: TRBJ2-7; V: TRBV5-1; CDR3: CASSLGAGGGPYEQYF
length: 15; D: TRBD1; J: TRBJ2-3; V: TRBV18; CDR3: CASSPPGQSTDTQYF
length: 13; D: -; J: TRBJ2-3; V: TRBV12-3/TRBV12-4; CDR3: CASGQGTTDTQYF